This note documents a single T cell receptor beta chain sequence. The entry originates in a study of blood T cell repertoires in COVID-19. Study-wide background: Researchers got acute and convalescent COVID-19 samples from the United States, Italy and Spain. From T cells, B-cell-depleted T cells, or PBMCs came the material, which was cDNA or gDNA.

From germline, CDR1 is GTSNPN and CDR2 SVGIG (reference sequence). The length of the CDR3 is 17 residues. V shed 2 bases, J shed 4 bases, and the junction held 9 bases outside the gene matches. Original analysis: The assay estimated nucleated cells by amplifying reference gene primers. The table came from immunoSEQ multiplex PCR; TCRdb's copy has only in-frame clones and leaves some out. V and J calls and clone size follow that table, whereas D and trimming were derived from the DNA. The data show under 200,000 clones, approximately 90% seen once. This clonotype was obtained from a man aged 35 to 55 with active or convalescent COVID-19. Sample: peripheral blood. The chain links TRBV30 to TRBJ2-3; 13 bases fit TRBD2. CDR3 bases: TGTGCCTGGAGTCCCTCGAGGACTAGCGGGAGTCCAGATACGCAGTATTTT. Translation gives CAWSPSRTSGSPDTQYF.